These 20 T cell receptor beta chains were all obtained from the same sample, sequenced in a study of blood T cell repertoires in COVID-19. This table comes from immunoSEQ multiplex PCR, and its TCRdb copy is limited to in-frame clones, with some not included. The repertoire holds about 110,000 clones, approximately 88% seen once, with 2.4% in the top ten. Sequencing was performed on peripheral blood. The receptors come from a human donor in a cohort sampled during active COVID-19.

The chain carries TRBV12-3 or TRBV12-4 and TRBJ2-5, with unresolved D. Trimming pared 6 bases from V and 4 bases from J, leaving 9 bases between. This CDR3 has 12 amino acids. DNA for the CDR3: TGTGCCAGCAGCCCACAAAGAGAGACCCAGTACTTC. Protein: CASSPQRETQYF.

The CDR3 DNA follows: TGTGCCAGCACTCCCCCCCCGGACATCTTTTACACCGGGGAGCTGTTTTTT. Residues: CASTPPPDIFYTGELFF. The V and J genes are TRBV27 and TRBJ2-2; possible D gene TRBD1, 5 bases. Germline V gene lookup returns CDR1 MNHEY and CDR2 SMNVEV (reference sequence). The CDR3 covers 17 residues. V was clipped by 7 bases and J by 3 bases, with 21 bases between them.

The chain recombines TRBV3-1 (or the pseudogene TRBV3-2) with TRBJ2-7; 7 positions agree with TRBD1. In germline, CDR1 is LGHDT, CDR2 YNNKEL (reference sequence). The V and J ends lost 5 bases and 0 bases, in that order; junction bases with no gene match: 13. The CDR3 extends over 17 amino acids. CDR3 sequence (DNA): TGTGCCAGCAGCTCCGATGGGGGACAGTCTAGCTCCTACGAGCAGTACTTC. This translates into CASSSDGGQSSSYEQYF.

The genes are TRBV7-2 and TRBJ1-5, with 8 bases identical to TRBD1. Germline V gives CDR1 SGHTA, CDR2 FQGNSA. With V trimmed by 5 bases and J by 5 bases, 8 bases remained unmatched. The CDR3 runs to 15 residues. The CDR3 sequence: CASSAVRDRHQPQHF. Here the CDR3 DNA reads TGTGCCAGCAGCGCCGTCCGGGACAGGCATCAGCCCCAGCATTTT.

Here the CDR3 reads CASTEGANEAFF. CDR3 sequence (DNA): TGTGCCAGCACCGAGGGGGCAAATGAAGCTTTCTTT. J is TRBJ1-1 and V is TRBV28, with 7 bases aligning to TRBD1. The CDR3 consists of 12 residues. V shed 7 bases and J 7 bases; nucleotides not matched to a gene: 6. In germline, CDR1 is MDHEN, CDR2 SYDVKM. Complete variable domain (other parts from reference TRBV28 and TRBJ1-1): DVKVTQSSRYLVKRTGEKVFLECVQDMDHENMFWYRQDPGLGLRLIYFSYDVKMKEKGDIPEGYSVSREKKERFSLILESASTNQTSMYLCASTEGANEAFFGQGTRLTVV.

The chain joins TRBV5-4 to TRBJ1-6; tentative D call: TRBD1 (5 bases). V lost 0 bases to trimming and J lost 4 bases, with 8 bases between them. Germline V gene data show CDR1 as SGHNT and CDR2 as YYREEE (reference sequence). The CDR3 contains 15 residues. The CDR3 protein is CASSLGTGYNSPLHF. In DNA, the CDR3 is TGTGCCAGCAGCTTGGGTACAGGTTATAATTCACCCCTCCACTTT. The variable domain in full, with the rest retrieved from reference TRBV5-4 and TRBJ1-6, is ETGVTQSPTHLIKTRGQQVTLRCSSQSGHNTVSWYQQALGQGPQFIFQYYREEENGRGNFPPRFSGLQFPNYSSELNVNALELDDSALYLCASSLGTGYNSPLHFGNGTRLTVT.

The V gene is TRBV23-1, the J gene TRBJ2-7; TRBD1 matches 7 bases. TRBV23-1 is an open reading frame whose function is uncertain. V trimming: 1 base; J trimming: 6 bases; junction bases outside the gene matches: 18. The CDR3 runs to 18 residues. CDR3 bases: TGCGCCAGCAGTCAATTTTTCGCGGCCGGGACAGACCTCTGCGAGCAGTACTTC. Its translation: CASSQFFAAGTDLCEQYF.

This chain links TRBV6-5 with TRBJ1-2; D possibly corresponds to TRBD1 (5 bases). Trimming took 3 bases from V and 8 from J, leaving 10 bases between them. The CDR3 length is 12 residues. Looked up from germline, CDR1 is MNHEY and CDR2 is SVGAGI. CDR3 nucleotides: TGTGCCAGCAGTTATAAGGGGTACGGCTACACCTTC. This sequence encodes CASSYKGYGYTF.

CDR3 bases: TGTGCCAGTAGTATTCGGACTAGCGGGGGGGCCGTAAAAGAGACCCAGTACTTC. Protein product: CASSIRTSGGAVKETQYF. V usage is TRBV19 and J usage is TRBJ2-5, with 15 bases lining up with TRBD2. The V gene's germline CDR1 is LNHDA and CDR2 SQIVND (reference sequence). This CDR3 contains 18 residues. J lost 3 bases, V lost 3 bases, and 8 bases had no gene match. The full variable domain, in which reference TRBV19 and TRBJ2-5 provide the parts outside the CDR3, is DGGITQSPKYLFRKEGQNVTLSCEQNLNHDAMYWYRQDPGQGLRLIYYSQIVNDFQKGDIAEGYSVSREKKESFPLTVTSAQKNPTAFYLCASSIRTSGGAVKETQYFGPGTRLLVL.

The rearrangement uses TRBV10-3 and TRBJ2-7; D gene unclear. CDR1 and CDR2 from the germline V gene are ENHRY and SYGVKD. The CDR3 is 14 residues long. With 4 bases removed from V and 1 base from J, the gap between germline ends came to 11 bases. The CDR3 sequence is CAISVVTGSYEQYF. CDR3 bases: TGTGCCATCAGTGTAGTGACTGGATCCTACGAGCAGTACTTC.

The chain couples TRBV27 to TRBJ2-2, with 9 bases lining up with TRBD1. The CDR3 spans 16 residues. The germline CDR1 and CDR2 sequences are MNHEY and SMNVEV (reference sequence). With 4 bases clipped from V and 3 bases from J, the junction kept 6 bases outside the gene matches. The CDR3: CASSSRTGVYTGELFF. CDR3 DNA sequence: TGTGCCAGCAGTTCTAGGACAGGGGTGTACACCGGGGAGCTGTTTTTT.

The rearrangement links TRBV7-9 to TRBJ1-3, with TRBD1 matching 8 bases. Trimming at V came to 5 bases and at J to 2 bases, leaving 5 bases not matched to a gene. Germline lookup yields CDR1 SEHNR and CDR2 FQNEAQ (reference sequence). CDR3 length: 15 residues. The CDR3 sequence is CASSPPGGPGNTIYF. As DNA, the CDR3 is TGTGCCAGCAGCCCCCCAGGGGGCCCTGGAAACACCATATATTTT.

This clone was picked up a small number of times. The V call is TRBV19, the J call TRBJ1-4, with 11 bases fitting TRBD1. The CDR3 loop spans 14 amino acids. The germline V gene has CDR1 LNHDA and CDR2 SQIVND (reference sequence). V gave up 5 bases and J gave up 7 bases; unmatched junction bases: 3. CDR3 coding DNA: TGTGCCAGTAGTTGGACAGGGGGCGGTGAAAAACTGTTTTTT. This sequence encodes CASSWTGGGEKLFF. The variable domain in full, completed from reference TRBV19 and TRBJ1-4, reads DGGITQSPKYLFRKEGQNVTLSCEQNLNHDAMYWYRQDPGQGLRLIYYSQIVNDFQKGDIAEGYSVSREKKESFPLTVTSAQKNPTAFYLCASSWTGGGEKLFFGSGTQLSVL.

The rearrangement joins TRBV7-2 to TRBJ1-3; TRBD1 aligns across 8 bases. V shed 6 bases and J 4 bases; nucleotides not matched to a gene: 11. The CDR3 contains 16 residues. In germline, CDR1 is SGHTA, CDR2 FQGNSA. The CDR3 nucleotides read TGTGCCAGCAGTTCCCGCAGGGGGCTATGGGGAAACACCATATATTTT. This sequence encodes CASSSRRGLWGNTIYF.

The chain carries TRBV7-3 and TRBJ1-2; TRBD1 agrees at 8 bases. Germline values: CDR1 SGHTA, CDR2 FQGTGA. The CDR3 consists of 15 residues. Trimming at V came to 5 bases and at J to 4 bases, leaving 9 bases not matched to a gene. The CDR3 DNA follows: TGTGCCAGCAGCCCCCAGGCAGGGGGCGGCTATGGCTACACCTTC. This sequence encodes CASSPQAGGGYGYTF.

The V call is TRBV7-6, the J call TRBJ2-5; TRBD2 is a possible D gene (7 bases). CDR1 is SGHVS, CDR2 FNYEAQ, per germline. This CDR3 is 15 amino acids long. Trimming took off 5 bases at V and 5 bases at J, with 18 bases between the two ends. CDR3 sequence reads: CASSARAGAGETQYF. The CDR3 DNA is TGTGCCAGCAGCGCCCGGGCGGGGGCTGGGGAGACCCAGTACTTC.

V gene TRBV19 combines with J gene TRBJ2-1; TRBD2 agrees at 14 bases. Germline V gives CDR1 LNHDA, CDR2 SQIVND (reference sequence). The CDR3 length is 16 residues. J was trimmed by 6 bases and V by 6 bases; bases with no gene match: 7. The CDR3 DNA sequence: TGTGCCAGTAGCTATCCCGGGACTAGCGGGAGCAATGAGCAGTTCTTC. It codes for CASSYPGTSGSNEQFF. The whole variable domain, filled in from reference TRBV19 and TRBJ2-1, reads DGGITQSPKYLFRKEGQNVTLSCEQNLNHDAMYWYRQDPGQGLRLIYYSQIVNDFQKGDIAEGYSVSREKKESFPLTVTSAQKNPTAFYLCASSYPGTSGSNEQFFGPGTRLTVL.

The V gene is TRBV7-9, the J gene TRBJ2-2; 10 bases agree with TRBD2. From germline, CDR1 is SEHNR and CDR2 FQNEAQ (reference sequence). The V and J ends lost 5 bases and 4 bases, in that order; junction bases with no gene match: 10. CDR3 length equals 17 residues. CDR3 in amino acids: CASSRLTSGETTGELFF. The CDR3 region has the DNA TGTGCCAGCAGCCGGTTAACTAGCGGGGAAACCACCGGGGAGCTGTTTTTT. The full variable domain, with the rest looked up from reference TRBV7-9 and TRBJ2-2, is DTGVSQNPRHKITKRGQNVTFRCDPISEHNRLYWYRQTLGQGPEFLTYFQNEAQLEKSRLLSDRFSAERPKGSFSTLEIQRTEQGDSAMYLCASSRLTSGETTGELFFGEGSRLTVL.

This clone was observed a single time. The chain carries TRBV24-1 and TRBJ2-5, with 10 bases that match TRBD2. V was clipped by 5 bases and J by 5 bases; unmatched bases: 7. Germline-derived CDR1 and CDR2 are KGHDR and SFDVKD. The length of the CDR3 is 15 residues. DNA for the CDR3: TGTGCCACCAGTGCGTCTAGCGGGAGAGGGGAGACCCAGTACTTC. This sequence encodes CATSASSGRGETQYF.

The CDR3: CAWRWGPFTEAFF. The CDR3 coding sequence is TGTGCCTGGAGGTGGGGGCCCTTCACTGAAGCTTTCTTT. V gene TRBV30 combines with J gene TRBJ1-1, with D perhaps TRBD1 (6 bases). This CDR3 region has 13 residues. Deletions cut 3 bases from V and 4 bases from J, with 12 bases between. Germline lookup yields CDR1 GTSNPN and CDR2 SVGIG (reference sequence).